Included here is one T cell receptor (beta chain) sequence, with context. The data stem from a study of T cells in Graves' hyperthyroidism and ophthalmopathy. V was shortened by 0 bases and J by 1 base, with 7 bases between the two germline ends. Looked up from germline, CDR1 is ENHRY and CDR2 is SYGVKD. The CDR3 spans 14 residues. There were TCR beta CDR3 regions amplified from RNA transcripts. When the TCR CDR3 underwent first-round RT-PCR, the HTBI primer set was used. MiXCR was run by TCRdb on the multiplex PCR reads, yielding one entry per CDR3 protein. The sample shows about 500,000 distinct CDR3 sequences, roughly a sixth of them seen only once.

The rearrangement joins TRBV10-3 to TRBJ2-7; D is uncertain. Source material: blood. This receptor was taken from a woman in her twenties or thirties with Graves' ophthalmopathy. CDR3 sequence (DNA): TGTGCCATCAGTGAGTCCCTCGGGTCCTACGAGCAGTACTTC. It specifies CAISESLGSYEQYF.